This T cell receptor beta chain was found in a study of technical replicates of blood from a handful of donors. Profiled with immunoSEQ multiplex PCR; TCRdb holds only in-frame clones, not every one. This table has roughly 70,000 clones, roughly 93% appearing once. This CDR3 comprises 14 residues. Trimming cost V 4 bases and J 3 bases; bases outside gene matches: 7. CDR1 and CDR2 (germline): SGHNT, YYREEE (reference sequence). The chain links TRBV5-4 to TRBJ2-7; TRBD2 matches at 7 bases. The source material was T cells isolated from PBMCs. This clonotype was sampled from a human donor in good health. For the CDR3, the DNA is TGTGCCAGCAGCACCGGGGAGGGAAGCTACGAGCAGTACTTC. Protein sequence: CASSTGEGSYEQYF. The full variable domain, completed using reference TRBV5-4 and TRBJ2-7, is ETGVTQSPTHLIKTRGQQVTLRCSSQSGHNTVSWYQQALGQGPQFIFQYYREEENGRGNFPPRFSGLQFPNYSSELNVNALELDDSALYLCASSTGEGSYEQYFGPGTRLTVT.